Here is one T cell receptor (beta chain) with its context. Its target is not known. The data stem from a study of PD-1 blockade in classical Hodgkin lymphoma. Overall study findings and caveats: Individuals initiating nivolumab under 1 year after ASCT were excluded.

Exposure to brentuximab vedotin varied, and each patient had relapsed following autologous stem cell transplantation. From germline, CDR1 is LGHNA and CDR2 YSLEER. This CDR3 is built from 18 residues. The V end was cut by 4 bases, the J end by 0 bases, with 19 bases between. Produced via immunoSEQ multiplex PCR; TCRdb's table is partial and in-frame only. The table records about 13,000 clones, about four fifths of them present only once. The sample consisted of peripheral blood mononuclear cells (PBMCs), taken at baseline. The receptor's source is a human donor with classical Hodgkin lymphoma. The chain has TRBV4-3 and TRBJ2-1; no clear D gene. The CDR3 here is CASSLGSVFSSSYNEQFF. The CDR3 DNA sequence: TGCGCCAGCAGCCTCGGGTCCGTTTTCTCAAGCTCCTACAATGAGCAGTTCTTC.